These 32 T cell receptor beta chains originate from one sample sequenced in a study of shared clonotypes between healthy human individuals. Measured with immunoSEQ multiplex PCR; TCRdb has only the in-frame clones, and not every one. The sample lists 2,100,000 or so clones, nearly 97% occurring once. Sequenced sample: naive CD4+ T cells sorted from blood. Stated subset: CD45RA+ positively selected. These receptors were collected from a man aged 18-30 years in good health.

The rearrangement links TRBV29-1 to TRBJ2-3; tentatively, D is TRBD2 (6 bases). Germline lookup yields CDR1 SQVTM and CDR2 ANQGSEA. V was cut by 2 bases and J by 3 bases, with 18 bases left in between. The CDR3 extends over 16 amino acids. In DNA, the CDR3 is TGCAGCGTTGAAATGACTGGACTATCAGGAACAGATACGCAGTATTTT. It codes for CSVEMTGLSGTDTQYF.

A note on this clone: This same CDR3 is encoded by further DNA sequences in the sample. This chain joins TRBV5-1 and TRBJ1-1; 9 nucleotides line up with TRBD1. CDR3 size: 13 residues. The V gene end was trimmed by 8 bases and the J gene end by 2 bases; junction bases not matched to a gene: 4. CDR1 is SGHRS, CDR2 YFSETQ, per germline. CDR3 sequence reads: CASRTGENTEAFF. The CDR3 DNA follows: TGCGCCAGTAGGACAGGGGAAAACACTGAAGCTTTCTTT. Variable domain in full (rest from reference TRBV5-1 and TRBJ1-1): KAGVTQTPRYLIKTRGQQVTLSCSPISGHRSVSWYQQTPGQGLQFLFEYFSETQRNKGNFPGRFSGRQFSNSRSEMNVSTLELGDSALYLCASRTGENTEAFFGQGTRLTVV.

Turning to this clone: Within the sample, other DNA sequences also encode this same CDR3. This chain joins TRBV5-4 and TRBJ2-5; 11 bases are shared with TRBD1. CDR3 length equals 15 residues. The V gene end was trimmed by 0 bases and the J gene end by 5 bases; junction bases not matched to a gene: 3. Germline CDR1 is SGHNT and CDR2 is YYREEE (reference sequence). In DNA form, the CDR3 reads TGTGCCAGCAGCTTGGCCGGGACAGGGGGTGAGACCCAGTACTTC. It is translated as CASSLAGTGGETQYF.

The V call is TRBV5-4, the J call TRBJ2-3; D may correspond to TRBD1 or TRBD2 (6 bases each). Germline loops: CDR1 SGHNT, CDR2 YYREEE (reference sequence). The CDR3 has 17 residues. V was cut by 0 bases and J by 0 bases, with 14 bases left in between. Written as DNA, the CDR3 is TGTGCCAGCAGCTTGGCCGGCCGGGGGCCTAGCACAGATACGCAGTATTTT. Its translation is CASSLAGRGPSTDTQYF.

The chain employs TRBV7-2 and TRBJ2-1; D is ambiguous. Trimming took 3 bases from V and 6 from J, leaving 3 bases between them. From germline, CDR1 is SGHTA and CDR2 FQGNSA. This CDR3 has 11 amino acids. The DNA for the CDR3 is TGTGCCAGCAGCTTTAGCAATGAGCAGTTCTTC. Its translation is CASSFSNEQFF.

This chain links TRBV6-5 with TRBJ1-2; perhaps TRBD1 as D (6 bases). Germline V CDR1 and CDR2: MNHEY, SVGAGI. Trimming removed 4 bases from V and 4 bases from J, with 16 bases in between. The CDR3 length is 15 residues. The CDR3 DNA follows: TGTGCCAGCAGTTCAGGGGCCCCAGGAGGCTATGGCTACACCTTC. Protein: CASSSGAPGGYGYTF.

The rearrangement links TRBV5-1 to TRBJ1-3, with TRBD1 matching over 8 bases. CDR3 length: 19 amino acids. Trimming at V came to 0 bases and at J to 0 bases, leaving 11 bases not matched to a gene. Germline V lookup: CDR1 SGHRS, CDR2 YFSETQ. DNA for the CDR3: TGCGCCAGCAGCTTGGCTATTTCGGACAGGGCGAGCTCTGGAAACACCATATATTTT. The encoded protein is CASSLAISDRASSGNTIYF.

This clone was recorded once. The chain is built from TRBV5-1 and TRBJ2-2, with D tentatively TRBD1 (6 bases). Germline CDR1 and CDR2: SGHRS and YFSETQ. Between the trimmed V and J ends, which lost 5 bases and 1 base, there was a span of 12 bases. There are 15 residues in the CDR3. CDR3 residues: CASRWGHENTGELFF. The CDR3 DNA reads as TGCGCCAGCAGATGGGGGCATGAGAACACCGGGGAGCTGTTTTTT. Combining the CDR3 with reference TRBV5-1 and TRBJ2-2 gives the whole variable domain KAGVTQTPRYLIKTRGQQVTLSCSPISGHRSVSWYQQTPGQGLQFLFEYFSETQRNKGNFPGRFSGRQFSNSRSEMNVSTLELGDSALYLCASRWGHENTGELFFGEGSRLTVL.

This clone was recorded many times. This chain links TRBV2 with TRBJ2-5, with D perhaps TRBD1 (6 bases). This CDR3 spans 15 amino acids. V gave up 3 bases and J gave up 4 bases, with 15 bases separating them. CDR1 SNHLY and CDR2 FYNNEI come from the germline V gene. The CDR3 DNA reads as TGTGCCAGCAGTGATCAAAGGGGGTGGAGAGAGACCCAGTACTTC. Encoded protein: CASSDQRGWRETQYF.

This chain joins TRBV30 and TRBJ1-4; the D is unclear. Trimming pared 3 bases from V and 8 bases from J, leaving 13 bases between. The CDR3 has 13 amino acids. Germline V gives CDR1 GTSNPN, CDR2 SVGIG (reference sequence). The CDR3 loop is CAWSPTHKEKLFF. DNA of the CDR3: TGTGCCTGGAGCCCGACGCATAAGGAAAAACTGTTTTTT.

As DNA, the CDR3 is TGTGCCAGCAGCGTAGGAGGCAGGGCTGAAAAACTGTTTTTT. This translates into CASSVGGRAEKLFF. The chain links TRBV9 to TRBJ1-4; a possible D gene is TRBD1 (5 bases). V was clipped by 0 bases and J by 7 bases, with 10 bases between them. CDR1 is SGDLS, CDR2 YYNGEE, per germline. The CDR3 sequence is 14 residues long.

This chain joins TRBV5-1 and TRBJ1-1; D perhaps matches TRBD1 (6 bases). Germline V CDR1 and CDR2: SGHRS, YFSETQ. The V end was cut by 0 bases, the J end by 7 bases, with 16 bases between. The CDR3 covers 15 residues. CDR3 nucleotide sequence: TGCGCCAGCAGCTTGGTTCCGGGGGCGCTTAATGAAGCTTTCTTT. It encodes CASSLVPGALNEAFF.

J is TRBJ1-3 and V is TRBV2; 7 bases are shared with TRBD1. The germline V gene encodes CDR1 SNHLY and CDR2 FYNNEI. The CDR3 sequence is 15 residues long. The junction had 9 bases not matched to a gene; V was cut back by 6 bases and J by 4 bases. CDR3 coding DNA: TGTGCCAGCAGGGCGACAGGGACGACAGGAAACACCATATATTTT. Its translation is CASRATGTTGNTIYF.

The gene calls are TRBV12-5 and TRBJ1-1, with 10 bases that match TRBD1. V was clipped by 0 bases and J by 4 bases; unmatched bases: 14. This CDR3 has 19 residues. The germline V gene encodes CDR1 LGHNT and CDR2 FRNRAP. The CDR3 protein is CASGLVTGGSLKLGTEAFF. Written as DNA, the CDR3 is TGTGCTAGTGGTTTGGTGACAGGGGGCTCCCTTAAATTAGGCACTGAAGCTTTCTTT. Looking up the rest from reference TRBV12-5 and TRBJ1-1 gives the full variable domain: DARVTQTPRHKVTEMGQEVTMRCQPILGHNTVFWYRQTMMQGLELLAYFRNRAPLDDSGMPKDRFSAEMPDATLATLKIQPSEPRDSAVYFCASGLVTGGSLKLGTEAFFGQGTRLTVV.

V usage is TRBV6-1 and J usage is TRBJ2-7, with 11 nucleotides matching TRBD1. This CDR3 region has 14 residues. CDR1 MNHNS and CDR2 SASEGT come from the germline V gene. V shed 8 bases and J 4 bases; nucleotides not matched to a gene: 7. For the CDR3, the DNA is TGTGCCAGCCGCCGGGACAGGGGGGCTTACGAGCAGTACTTC. Protein product: CASRRDRGAYEQYF.

The chain carries TRBV30 and TRBJ1-2; D is uncertain. This CDR3 region has 13 residues. Germline values: CDR1 GTSNPN, CDR2 SVGIG (reference sequence). Trimming removed 7 bases at V and 10 bases at J, with 22 bases between. CDR3 nucleotides: TGTGCCTCCTACCTCCCGGGCCTTTTGTCCTACACCTTC. This sequence encodes CASYLPGLLSYTF.

The chain combines TRBV7-2 with TRBJ2-7; D might be TRBD1 or TRBD2, each matching 5 bases. V was pared by 5 bases and J by 4 bases, with 21 bases between. The length of the CDR3 is 16 residues. Germline V gene data show CDR1 as SGHTA and CDR2 as FQGNSA. CDR3 DNA sequence: TGTGCCAGCAGCCTGACCGCTAACCCAGGGACGTACGAGCAGTACTTC. Residues: CASSLTANPGTYEQYF.

The CDR3 spells CASSLFSGPNEKLFF. The CDR3 bases are TGTGCCAGCAGCTTATTCTCGGGGCCAAATGAAAAACTGTTTTTT. The chain uses TRBV7-9 and TRBJ1-4, with a tentative D call TRBD1 (5 bases). From germline, CDR1 is SEHNR and CDR2 FQNEAQ (reference sequence). Trimming removed 2 bases at V and 5 bases at J, with 12 bases between. The CDR3 runs to 15 residues.

This clone was picked up one time. V usage is TRBV27 and J usage is TRBJ2-3, with 8 bases matching TRBD2. Germline V gene lookup returns CDR1 MNHEY and CDR2 SMNVEV (reference sequence). V dropped 5 bases and J dropped 9; count of bases not matched to a gene: 7. The CDR3 length is 13 residues. The CDR3: CASSGGTRMTQYF. The CDR3 bases are TGTGCCAGCAGTGGGGGGACTAGGATGACGCAGTATTTT.

The rearrangement uses TRBV2 and TRBJ2-6; 10 bases match TRBD1. Germline V gene data show CDR1 as SNHLY and CDR2 as FYNNEI. With V trimmed by 11 bases and J by 0 bases, 7 bases remained unmatched. The CDR3 runs 16 residues. In DNA, the CDR3 is TGTGCCGTAAAGGGGACAGGGGTCTCTGGGGCCAACGTCCTGACTTTC. Its translation: CAVKGTGVSGANVLTF. Looking up the rest from reference TRBV2 and TRBJ2-6 gives the full variable domain: EPEVTQTPSHQVTQMGQEVILRCVPISNHLYFYWYRQILGQKVEFLVSFYNNEISEKSEIFDDQFSVERPDGSNFTLKIRSTKLEDSAMYFCAVKGTGVSGANVLTFGAGSRLTVL.

The CDR3 DNA reads TGTGCCAGCAGTGCCCCGTCAGGGGTCGGGGGCTACACCTTC. Translation: CASSAPSGVGGYTF. The chain combines TRBV28 with TRBJ1-2; TRBD1 is a possible D gene (6 bases). The ends were cut back, 5 bases at V and 8 bases at J, with 18 bases in the middle. The CDR3 loop spans 14 amino acids. CDR1 and CDR2 from the germline V gene are MDHEN and SYDVKM.

The V gene is TRBV30, the J gene TRBJ2-5; D possibly corresponds to TRBD2 (5 bases). Trimming removed 3 bases from V and 2 bases from J, with 22 bases in between. The germline gives CDR1 GTSNPN, CDR2 SVGIG (reference sequence). The CDR3 totals 17 residues. The DNA for the CDR3 is TGTGCCTGGAGGGGGATTTTACTAGTCCCCCTACAAGAGACCCAGTACTTC. It is translated as CAWRGILLVPLQETQYF.

The gene calls are TRBV7-9 and TRBJ1-2, with unresolved D. The CDR3 loop spans 15 amino acids. The germline V gene encodes CDR1 SEHNR and CDR2 FQNEAQ (reference sequence). V lost 5 bases and J lost 4, with 17 bases in between. This CDR3 is CASSPKGIKSYGYTF. The CDR3 coding sequence is TGTGCCAGCAGCCCCAAGGGCATAAAGTCCTATGGCTACACCTTC.

The V call is TRBV9, the J call TRBJ1-6, with 7 positions matching TRBD1. There are 14 residues in the CDR3. With 6 bases clipped from V and 7 bases from J, the junction kept 7 bases outside the gene matches. Germline CDR1 and CDR2: SGDLS and YYNGEE. The CDR3, as DNA: TGTGCCAGCAACCCGGGACAGTCGAATTCACCCCTCCACTTT. As protein: CASNPGQSNSPLHF.

J is TRBJ1-1 and V is TRBV6-7; 7 bases agree with TRBD1. TRBV6-7 is designated an ORF whose function remains uncertain. This CDR3 has 15 amino acids. Trimming at V came to 3 bases and at J to 1 base, leaving 5 bases not matched to a gene. The CDR3 coding sequence is TGTGCCAGCAGTTATCTGGGACAGCCGAACACTGAAGCTTTCTTT. It encodes CASSYLGQPNTEAFF.

The V gene is TRBV10-3, the J gene TRBJ1-3; D unclear. Looked up from germline, CDR1 is ENHRY and CDR2 is SYGVKD. This CDR3 is 15 amino acids long. With 7 bases removed from V and 3 bases from J, the gap between germline ends came to 16 bases. The CDR3 region is CAITPGLGIGNTIYF. In DNA, the CDR3 is TGTGCCATCACGCCGGGCCTCGGGATTGGAAACACCATATATTTT.

The CDR3 here is CASSLYRDLDYEQYF. The CDR3 nucleotides are TGTGCCAGCAGCCTATACCGGGACCTGGACTACGAGCAGTACTTC. The V call is TRBV7-9, the J call TRBJ2-7; perhaps D is TRBD1 or TRBD2 (5 bases each). The CDR3 runs to 15 residues. Looked up from germline, CDR1 is SEHNR and CDR2 is FQNEAQ (reference sequence). The V and J ends lost 5 bases and 3 bases respectively, with 17 bases between them. Looking up the rest from reference TRBV7-9 and TRBJ2-7 gives the full variable domain: DTGVSQNPRHKITKRGQNVTFRCDPISEHNRLYWYRQTLGQGPEFLTYFQNEAQLEKSRLLSDRFSAERPKGSFSTLEIQRTEQGDSAMYLCASSLYRDLDYEQYFGPGTRLTVT.

The chain employs TRBV5-4 and TRBJ2-2; weak D call: TRBD1 (5 bases). The CDR3 is 14 residues long. The V gene's germline CDR1 is SGHNT and CDR2 YYREEE (reference sequence). V was cut by 0 bases and J by 6 bases, with 9 bases left in between. In nucleotides, the CDR3 is TGTGCCAGCAGCTTGGAGGGGATTGCCGGGGAGCTGTTTTTT. Its translation is CASSLEGIAGELFF.

The chain has TRBV6-1 and TRBJ2-4; 7 bases are a match to TRBD1. The ends lost 2 bases at V and 3 bases at J; junction bases unmatched: 7. Germline assignment: CDR1 MNHNS and CDR2 SASEGT. The CDR3 spans 16 residues. CDR3 residues: CASSEYTPGGKNIQYF. CDR3 DNA sequence: TGTGCCAGCAGTGAATATACCCCAGGGGGCAAAAACATTCAGTACTTC.

About this clone: The sample holds other DNA sequences that translate to the same CDR3. V is TRBV28 and J is TRBJ2-2; D unresolved. V dropped 5 bases and J dropped 2 bases, with 3 bases sitting between them. CDR1 MDHEN and CDR2 SYDVKM come from the germline V gene. This CDR3 has 12 residues. Here the CDR3 reads CASSPNTGELFF. The CDR3 DNA reads as TGTGCCAGCAGTCCCAACACCGGGGAGCTGTTTTTT.

The chain employs TRBV5-1 and TRBJ2-3, with 7 bases fitting TRBD2. V was clipped by 4 bases and J by 0 bases; unmatched bases: 5. CDR3 length equals 15 residues. Germline lookup yields CDR1 SGHRS and CDR2 YFSETQ. CDR3: CASSVGGTSTDTQYF. CDR3 sequence (DNA): TGCGCCAGCAGCGTCGGGGGGACCAGCACAGATACGCAGTATTTT.

This clone was observed a handful of times. Other DNA sequences of this sample code for an identical CDR3. The V gene is TRBV2, the J gene TRBJ1-1; D is unresolved. Trimming removed 6 bases at V and 2 bases at J, with 10 bases between. Germline V lookup: CDR1 SNHLY, CDR2 FYNNEI. The CDR3 has 13 residues. Here the CDR3 reads CASSSDSNTEAFF. As DNA, the CDR3 is TGTGCCAGCAGCTCCGACTCCAACACTGAAGCTTTCTTT.